This T cell receptor (beta chain) was identified during a study of blood T cells in healthy people across ages (dated by TCRdb to about 2015). Study-wide context: Template switching captured roughly one uniquely barcoded TCR beta cDNA molecule per two T cells in model experiments. Two additional independent replicas of 1 million unique cDNA reads from the same blood draw were analyzed for two donors (one aged 18 to 30 and one aged 80 or older). The study measured age-related changes in TCR beta repertoire diversity using deep sequencing normalized with unique cDNA molecular identifiers. Four age groups were formed from the donors: young (average about 17 years), middle-aged (approximately 41), aged (approximately 60) and long-lived (around 82). The paper as a whole reports these results and caveats: Observed TCR beta diversity per million T cells fell roughly linearly with age, and a significant reduction was already apparent by age around 39. Compared with the aged group, the long-lived group had more naive CD4+ T cells, fewer expanded clones and increased TCR diversity, suggesting age selection. Total diversity estimates from one million sequenced T cells were considered lower bounds and underestimates. The CMV infection status of donors was not known, potentially confounding age-related changes in expanded clonotypes. There was a strong correlation between observed TCR beta diversity and the percentage of naive T cells measured by flow cytometry. Bulk unsorted PBMC profiling prevented conclusive comparison of naive and antigen-experienced compartments.

Receptors were amplified or captured by 5' RACE. These reads were obtained on an Illumina HiSeq 2500. A second PCR of roughly 7 to 11 cycles was performed with a sample-barcoded 5' primer and a J-beta primer mix. Each TCR beta cDNA molecule received a unique molecular identifier from a template-switch 5' adaptor carrying 12 random nucleotides. At least 3 million CDR3-containing paired-end reads were obtained from each sample. First-strand cDNA synthesis was performed from all RNA using the Mint cDNA synthesis kit, with priming by a TRBC-specific oligonucleotide. Following uracil-DNA glycosylase treatment, a first 18-cycle PCR with universal primers M1SS and BC2_uni_R was performed on all cDNA. The source study handled its data this way. Each sample was normalized by randomly selecting 1 million high-quality reads, each carrying a distinct molecular identifier. Reads with shared molecular identifiers were discarded instead of being binned into consensus sequences. MiTCR, run with a Q25 quality threshold and the strictest error-elimination algorithm, handled CDR3 identification, clonotype clustering and error correction. A nonparametric unseen species model with Euler transformation was used to estimate lower-bound total TCR beta diversity. Through fastp at Q25 and MiXCR, TCRdb rebuilt clones from the public reads, retaining in-frame beta chains. Here each entry gathers all rows of one CDR3 protein and keeps the most common genes and DNA. The authors' filters were not applied to this entry. In all, the sample holds 750,000 to 850,000 distinct CDR3 sequences, and 20% to 30% of those were seen once. Clones ranked in the top ten supply under 4.5% of the sample.

Turning to this clonotype: Its recognized antigen is unknown. No quality values exist for individual bases; no much larger clone is one base distant.

Spanning cysteine to phenylalanine, the CDR3 consists of 14 amino acids. Only the CDR3 part of the read is kept: 42 bases, read in frame from the first base. CDR1 is given as SGDLS and CDR2 as YYNGEE, both from the germline V gene. Germline trimming: 3 bases from V, 9 bases from J; junction bases outside gene matches: 11. The roughly 38 donors, aged about 6 to 100 years, were systemically healthy Caucasian individuals from Russia. Ten milliliters of peripheral blood were drawn from each donor into EDTA-treated Vacutainer tubes. PBMCs were isolated by Ficoll-Paque density-gradient centrifugation, with at least 7 million obtained per sample. Trizol reagent was used to extract total RNA from PBMCs, with at least 6 micrograms per sample. For every donor, flow cytometry on a PBMC aliquot measured the percentage of naive CD45RAhigh/CD27high T cells. The data also belong to a second study, concerning T cells of mothers and their children. The second investigation adds: Nine systemically healthy Caucasian individuals served as donors, namely three mothers together with their six children. cDNA synthesis consumed the entire amount of extracted RNA, loaded at around 1.4 ug RNA in each 15 ul reaction. Sample barcodes and 2-4 random nucleotides were added via the M1S primer in the second PCR. More than 8 million TCR beta CDR3 reads were obtained from each mother, and some 3.3 million reads were obtained from each child. TCR recombination output is similarly shaped by thymic selection in related and unrelated pairs, with a minor effect exerted by inherited differences. Related mother-child pairs always showed normalized repertoire overlap that was slightly higher than in unrelated mother-child pairs, though the difference was never significant. No persistent microchimeric T cell clones were found, with a detection sensitivity of approximately 110 clones per million clonotypes. To look for features that set related mother-child pairs apart from unrelated individuals, the researchers ran deep NGS to compare the TCR beta repertoires of mothers and children. Mothers averaged roughly 40 +/- 4 years of age and children averaged roughly 12 +/- 4 years. After adapters were ligated using NEBNext reagents, the libraries underwent 100+100 nt paired-end sequencing on an Illumina HiSeq 2000. To prevent cross-contamination, the mother and child libraries were prepared one month apart and sequenced in separate runs. For each donor, somewhere between about 450,000 and 2,000,000 distinct TCR beta clonotypes were identified. Naive TCR beta clonotypes were estimated from low-frequency clonotypes matched to each donor's FACS-determined naive share, without sorting.

The receptor comes from a boy younger than 18 in good health. The material sequenced was blood. In this chain, TRBV9 is recombined with TRBJ1-2, and TRBD1 matches 7 of the central bases. For the CDR3, the sequence is CASSGETGSVRYTF. The bases are TGTGCCAGCAGCGGGGAGACAGGGTCCGTTCGCTACACCTTC.